This T cell receptor beta chain was profiled in a study of a mutant IDH1 vaccine in newly diagnosed glioma. Whole-study results and caveats: Evidence of vaccine-induced immune responses was documented in about 93% of patients.

Trimming pared 7 bases from V and 8 bases from J, leaving 22 bases between. From germline, CDR1 is SGHAT and CDR2 FQNNGV. CDR3 size: 15 residues. Time point given: baseline, week 1 (first vaccination visit). Regarding treatment: pre-vaccination baseline after standard-of-care therapy. Assay: immunoSEQ multiplex PCR; the TCRdb copy retains only in-frame clones and omits some. The sample yields some 67,000 clones, over 70% seen once. Remarks on this clone: Its specificity is not known.

The specimen was peripheral blood mononuclear cells (PBMCs), collected from a glioma patient treated with radiotherapy, temozolomide or both. V is TRBV11-2 and J is TRBJ2-3; D may match TRBD1 or TRBD2 (6 bases each). The TCR comes from a woman between 18 and 29 years old with glioma. Some clones in this sample may be carry-over from other donors' samples. The CDR3 protein is CASNLRGVWGSTQYF. DNA for the CDR3: TGTGCCAGCAATTTGAGGGGGGTCTGGGGGTCTACGCAGTATTTT.